This TCR beta chain was captured in a study of post-analysis software for immune sequencing data. Findings of the study overall: Controls showed lower frequencies than patients for 4 or 5 TRBV segments, and TRBV5-6, TRBV5-1 and TRBV20-1 were among these. Samples made in the same batch grouped tightly together by F measure.

CDR1 SGHTA and CDR2 FQGNSA come from the germline V gene. CDR3 size: 16 residues. V dropped 1 base and J dropped 3 bases, with 13 bases sitting between them. This clonotype was counted a few times. The antigen is unknown. Tagging with unique molecular identifiers was a feature of the TCR beta cDNA libraries. TCRdb processed the PCR reads anew with MiXCR; each CDR3 protein has one entry. Among just over 250,000 distinct CDR3 sequences listed, less than 40% were seen once. The sample was blood. V gene TRBV7-2 combines with J gene TRBJ2-1, with D tentatively TRBD2 (6 bases). The sequence derives from a girl between 5 and 17 years old with multiple sclerosis. CDR3 region: CASSLGGGVYYNEQFF. The CDR3 DNA follows: TGTGCCAGCAGCTTAGGCGGAGGGGTTTACTACAATGAGCAGTTCTTC.